This T cell receptor beta chain was recovered during a study of blood T cell repertoires in COVID-19. Study in general: Researchers got acute and convalescent COVID-19 samples from the United States, Italy and Spain.

Original processing notes: Nucleated cell counts were estimated from reference gene primer amplification. Clones were sequenced by immunoSEQ multiplex PCR, and TCRdb holds only the in-frame ones, with some missing. That table gives V, J and clone size, and the DNA gave D and trimming. The sample holds hundreds of thousands of clones, 80% to 95% seen once. Patients in Seattle were enrolled during active infection, then followed longitudinally. V was clipped by 1 base and J by 2 bases; unmatched bases: 3. Germline CDR1 is MNHNS and CDR2 is SASEGT. CDR3 length: 15 residues. The source material was peripheral blood. The TCR sequence derives from a man aged 55 to 70 with COVID-19, enrolled during active disease. This chain connects TRBV6-1 to TRBJ1-2, with 8 bases lining up with TRBD1. CDR3 residues: CASSEGTGPNYGYTF. The CDR3 nucleotides are TGTGCCAGCAGTGAAGGGACAGGGCCCAACTATGGCTACACCTTC.